This T cell receptor (beta chain) stems from a study of blood T cell repertoires in COVID-19 (dated by TCRdb to between 2020 and 2021). Concerning the study at large: Samples covering the acute and convalescent phases of COVID-19 were provided by collaborators in the United States, Italy and Spain. The prospective study material was composed of cDNA or gDNA derived from T cells, B-cell-depleted T cells, or PBMCs. The dataset comprised deeply sampled blood TCRbeta repertoires from subjects exposed to, actively infected with, or recovered from COVID-19. The repertoires were released in a freely available public database intended as a resource for research on the immune response to SARS-CoV-2. Samples were obtained from the ongoing ImmuneRACE study (first 160 participants) and from 950 to 1,500 subjects provided by 6 global collaborators. The sample metadata nearly always contained a de-identified subject ID, COVID-19 status, age in years and sex. Where available, HLA class I and class II types were taken from metadata supplied by the sample provider and were not determined by assay-based typing.

Reading from cysteine to phenylalanine, the CDR3 counts 14 amino acids. Of all the DNA, just the CDR3 is kept, 42 bases in frame from base 1. CDR1 and CDR2 are drawn from the germline V gene: SGHTA, FQGNSA. V was cut back by 0 bases and J by 0 bases, leaving a gap of 2 bases between them. Overall study outcomes, separate from this receptor: The amount of clinical and demographic metadata varied by source and participant and was provided uncurated.

The collaborating institutions used their own protocols to collect whole blood in K2EDTA tubes. For TCRbeta analysis, collaborator samples were shipped as frozen whole blood, as isolated PBMCs, or as DNA extracted from either sample type. On this clone: Its antigen is currently not known. No much larger clonotype is one base removed from it; base qualities were not supplied.

TCRbeta CDR3 regions were amplified from genomic DNA using the immunoSEQ Assay, a bias-controlled multiplex PCR. In the source study's methods: Within the assay, amplification of reference gene primers was used to estimate how many nucleated cells each sample contained. To quantify the absolute abundance of each unique TCRbeta CDR3 rearrangement, sequence reads were collapsed and filtered. For each sample, productive Simpson clonality was calculated as the square root of Simpson's diversity index across productive rearrangements. TCRdb mirrors the immuneACCESS table, restricted to in-frame sequences. Some clones are absent from its copies; in checked studies, under half trace to an unresolved V gene, and the reason for the others is unknown. The V and J calls and the clone size are those of that table, but D and trimming were determined from the DNA. The sample table shows about 25,000 clones, and roughly nine tenths are seen once. The ten largest clonotypes hold approximately 9.7% of the sample.

The source of this sequence is a man in his 70s with acute or convalescent COVID-19. The chain joins TRBV7-2 to TRBJ2-2; the D gene cannot be resolved reliably. The material sequenced was peripheral blood. The CDR3 has the sequence CASSLATNTGELFF. The DNA reads as follows: TGTGCCAGCAGCTTAGCCACGAACACCGGGGAGCTGTTTTTT.